A single sample is the source of the 21 T cell receptor beta chains below, sequenced in a study of blood T cell repertoires in COVID-19. Only in-frame clones appear in the TCRdb table, and some are missing; sequencing was by immunoSEQ multiplex PCR. The sample lists 63,000 or so clones; 80% to 85% were seen once. The sequencing input was peripheral blood. Receptors were obtained from a human donor in a cohort sampled during active COVID-19.

J is TRBJ2-5 and V is TRBV5-1; D uncertain. Between the trimmed V and J ends, which lost 0 bases and 3 bases, there was a span of 9 bases. This CDR3 region has 14 residues. Germline loops: CDR1 SGHRS, CDR2 YFSETQ. The CDR3 nucleotides read TGCGCCAGCAGCTTGGCCGCACAGAAAGAGACCCAGTACTTC. Translated: CASSLAAQKETQYF.

The rearrangement links TRBV2 to TRBJ1-5; D is possibly TRBD1 (6 bases). Germline V lookup: CDR1 SNHLY, CDR2 FYNNEI. V lost 3 bases to trimming and J lost 2 bases, with 11 bases between them. The CDR3 is made up of 15 amino acids. In DNA, the CDR3 is TGTGCCAGCAGTGACACAGGGTATGGCAATCAGCCCCAGCATTTT. Residues: CASSDTGYGNQPQHF.

The chain has TRBV5-1 and TRBJ2-1, with 10 nucleotides matching TRBD1. Trimming took 6 bases from V and 7 from J; bases not matched to a gene: 10. The CDR3 has 15 amino acids. Germline V gene data show CDR1 as SGHRS and CDR2 as YFSETQ. DNA of the CDR3: TGCGCCAGCACTGACGGGACAGGGGCGGGTAATGAGCAGTTCTTC. Protein sequence: CASTDGTGAGNEQFF.

This rearrangement joins TRBV7-9 to TRBJ1-3; a weak D match, TRBD1 (5 bases). Between the trimmed V and J ends, which lost 4 bases and 0 bases, there was a span of 16 bases. Germline loops: CDR1 SEHNR, CDR2 FQNEAQ (reference sequence). CDR3 size: 17 residues. The CDR3 DNA sequence: TGTGCCAGCAGCTCGGAAGGGGTTTTGGGCTCTGGAAACACCATATATTTT. It codes for CASSSEGVLGSGNTIYF.

This clone has a single count. The chain carries TRBV5-6 and TRBJ1-6; 7 bases match TRBD1. This CDR3 region has 14 residues. Germline lookup yields CDR1 SGHDT and CDR2 YYEEEE. Trimming cost V 1 base and J 10 bases; bases outside gene matches: 5. The CDR3 reads CASSLNRGKSPLHF. The CDR3 DNA sequence: TGTGCCAGCAGCTTGAACAGGGGAAAATCACCCCTCCACTTT. The full variable domain, rest sourced from reference TRBV5-6 and TRBJ1-6, is DAGVTQSPTHLIKTRGQQVTLRCSPKSGHDTVSWYQQALGQGPQFIFQYYEEEERQRGNFPDRFSGHQFPNYSSELNVNALLLGDSALYLCASSLNRGKSPLHFGNGTRLTVT.

V is TRBV2 and J is TRBJ1-4; 11 positions agree with TRBD1. Trimming took 5 bases from V and 5 from J; bases not matched to a gene: 1. The germline V gene encodes CDR1 SNHLY and CDR2 FYNNEI. The CDR3 is made up of 14 amino acids. CDR3 residues: CASSRDRGNEKLFF. In DNA form, the CDR3 reads TGTGCCAGCAGTCGGGACAGGGGGAATGAAAAACTGTTTTTT.

This chain joins TRBV5-6 and TRBJ2-3; D may be TRBD1 (6 bases). The CDR3 has 12 residues. Germline V gene lookup returns CDR1 SGHDT and CDR2 YYEEEE. Deletions cut 0 bases from V and 13 bases from J, with 12 bases between. CDR3 nucleotides: TGTGCCAGCAGCTTGGTACAGGGTTTGGAGTATTTT. This gives the protein CASSLVQGLEYF.

The chain employs TRBV7-2 and TRBJ1-5, with D unresolved. The CDR3 covers 14 residues. V was trimmed by 5 bases and J by 1 base, leaving 9 bases between them. In germline, CDR1 is SGHTA, CDR2 FQGNSA. In nucleotides, the CDR3 is TGTGCCAGCAGCCCCGGACTCAGCAATCAGCCCCAGCATTTT. Its translation is CASSPGLSNQPQHF.

This clone appeared a few times. Written as DNA, the CDR3 is TGTGCCAGCAGCCTTAGTGGGGGGGGCCCTCAAAACATTCAGTACTTC. Amino acid sequence: CASSLSGGGPQNIQYF. This sequence joins TRBV11-2 and TRBJ2-4; D possibly corresponds to TRBD2 (7 bases). V lost 5 bases to trimming and J lost 5 bases, with 19 bases between them. Germline values: CDR1 SGHAT, CDR2 FQNNGV. This CDR3 spans 16 amino acids.

The rearrangement uses TRBV6-4 and TRBJ2-1; 8 nucleotides match TRBD2. Germline trimming cut 5 bases from V and 4 bases from J; bases unmatched to any gene: 7. This CDR3 comprises 15 residues. The germline V gene encodes CDR1 MRHNA and CDR2 SNTAGT. The CDR3 spells CASSNGLADYNEQFF. The CDR3 DNA reads as TGTGCCAGCAGTAATGGACTAGCCGATTACAATGAGCAGTTCTTC.

The rearrangement uses TRBV6-1 and TRBJ2-1; TRBD2 aligns across 8 bases. CDR3 length: 15 amino acids. V shed 5 bases and J 4 bases; nucleotides not matched to a gene: 7. Looked up from germline, CDR1 is MNHNS and CDR2 is SASEGT. The CDR3 DNA follows: TGTGCCAGCAGTTTGCTGACGGGGGGGTACAATGAGCAGTTCTTC. This translates into CASSLLTGGYNEQFF.

The chain uses TRBV19 and TRBJ1-6; unclear D gene. There are 14 residues in the CDR3. The V end was cut by 7 bases, the J end by 10 bases, with 17 bases between. Germline V gene lookup returns CDR1 LNHDA and CDR2 SQIVND (reference sequence). CDR3 bases: TGTGCCAGTAAGGATGCGGAGTCTCGGTCACCCCTCCACTTT. Protein product: CASKDAESRSPLHF.

The chain couples TRBV2 to TRBJ2-5; 9 bases are a match to TRBD2. CDR3 length: 15 amino acids. J lost 5 bases, V lost 6 bases, and 10 bases had no gene match. CDR1 and CDR2 from the germline V gene are SNHLY and FYNNEI. CDR3 in amino acids: CASRRISGGRETQYF. The CDR3 bases are TGTGCCAGCAGGAGGATTAGCGGGGGACGGGAGACCCAGTACTTC.

The genes are TRBV14 and TRBJ2-1, with 8 nucleotides matching TRBD1. V lost 0 bases and J lost 8; bases outside the gene matches: 12. CDR3 length: 17 amino acids. CDR1 is SGHDN, CDR2 FVKESK, per germline. CDR3 amino acids: CASSQDGARTGRYEQFF. The DNA for the CDR3 is TGTGCCAGCAGCCAAGATGGAGCCCGGACAGGGCGCTATGAGCAGTTCTTC.

This clone turned up a few times. The chain employs TRBV5-1 and TRBJ2-1; 10 positions agree with TRBD2. Germline V gene data show CDR1 as SGHRS and CDR2 as YFSETQ. This CDR3 comprises 15 residues. J lost 3 bases, V lost 2 bases, and 2 bases had no gene match. CDR3 protein: CASSLLAGRYNEQFF. The CDR3, as DNA: TGCGCCAGCAGCTTACTAGCGGGGCGCTACAATGAGCAGTTCTTC.

This chain joins TRBV21-1 and TRBJ2-6; the DNA was not used to check the table's D call, TRBD2. TRBV21-1 constitutes a pseudogene. The CDR3 totals 21 residues. CDR3 nucleotides: TGTGCCAGCAGCCCTTACCCGGGGGAGACATCGAGGTCCTCTGGGGCCAACGTCCTGACTTTC. It encodes CASSPYPGETSRSSGANVLTF.

The chain recombines TRBV3-1 (or the pseudogene TRBV3-2) with TRBJ2-2, with 9 bases that match TRBD1. Losses at the gene ends were 2 bases for V and 0 bases for J; bases not matched to a gene: 22. The CDR3 is made up of 23 amino acids. CDR1 and CDR2 (germline): LGHDT, YNNKEL (reference sequence). The CDR3 sequence is CASSQNVRDRARLQLSNTGELFF. CDR3 bases: TGTGCCAGCAGCCAAAACGTCCGGGACAGGGCCCGCCTACAGTTATCGAACACCGGGGAGCTGTTTTTT.

The table lists this clone with a few counts. The chain uses TRBV5-6 and TRBJ1-1; a possible D gene is TRBD1 (5 bases). Trimming shortened V by 6 bases and J by 4 bases, and 16 bases separated the two germline ends. Germline V gene data show CDR1 as SGHDT and CDR2 as YYEEEE. The CDR3 has 14 amino acids. The CDR3 DNA follows: TGTGCCAGCACCAGCGGGGGTCGTAGCACTGAAGCTTTCTTT. It codes for CASTSGGRSTEAFF.

This clone was observed a handful of times. This chain joins TRBV9 and TRBJ2-1, with 11 bases aligning to TRBD2. The trim removed 7 bases at V and 7 bases at J, leaving 7 bases unmatched. CDR3 size: 14 residues. The germline CDR1 and CDR2 sequences are SGDLS and YYNGEE. The CDR3: CASGTSGMLNEQFF. The CDR3 region has the DNA TGTGCCAGCGGGACTAGCGGTATGCTTAATGAGCAGTTCTTC. The whole variable domain, filled in from reference TRBV9 and TRBJ2-1, reads DSGVTQTPKHLITATGQRVTLRCSPRSGDLSVYWYQQSLDQGLQFLIQYYNGEERAKGNILERFSAQQFPDLHSELNLSSLELGDSALYFCASGTSGMLNEQFFGPGTRLTVL.

The rearrangement links TRBV4-1 to TRBJ1-2; D is undetermined. With 1 base removed from V and 2 bases from J, the gap between germline ends came to 11 bases. The CDR3 has 15 amino acids. Per germline, CDR1 MGHRA and CDR2 YSYEKL. CDR3 in amino acids: CASSQGALLNYGYTF. CDR3 nucleotide sequence: TGCGCCAGCAGCCAAGGAGCCCTATTAAACTATGGCTACACCTTC.

CDR3 DNA sequence: TGTGCCACCGGACACCCTAATGGAAACACCATATATTTT. Translated: CATGHPNGNTIYF. The chain uses TRBV7-2 and TRBJ1-3; D might be TRBD1 (5 bases). CDR3 length equals 13 residues. The germline CDR1 and CDR2 sequences are SGHTA and FQGNSA. V lost 10 bases and J lost 3, with 13 bases in between.